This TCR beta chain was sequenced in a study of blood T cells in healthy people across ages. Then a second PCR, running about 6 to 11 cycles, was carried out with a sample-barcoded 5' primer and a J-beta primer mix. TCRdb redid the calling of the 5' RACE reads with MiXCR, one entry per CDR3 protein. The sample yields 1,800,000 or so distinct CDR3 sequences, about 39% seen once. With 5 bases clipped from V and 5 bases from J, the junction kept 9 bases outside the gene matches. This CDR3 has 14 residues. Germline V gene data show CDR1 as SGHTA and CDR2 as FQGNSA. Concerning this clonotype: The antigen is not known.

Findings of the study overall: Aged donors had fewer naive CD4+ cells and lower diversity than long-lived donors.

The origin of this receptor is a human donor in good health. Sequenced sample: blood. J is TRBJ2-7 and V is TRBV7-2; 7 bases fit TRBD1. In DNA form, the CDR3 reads TGTGCCAGCAGCCATCAGGGGGATCGTCACGAGCAGTACTTC. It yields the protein CASSHQGDRHEQYF.